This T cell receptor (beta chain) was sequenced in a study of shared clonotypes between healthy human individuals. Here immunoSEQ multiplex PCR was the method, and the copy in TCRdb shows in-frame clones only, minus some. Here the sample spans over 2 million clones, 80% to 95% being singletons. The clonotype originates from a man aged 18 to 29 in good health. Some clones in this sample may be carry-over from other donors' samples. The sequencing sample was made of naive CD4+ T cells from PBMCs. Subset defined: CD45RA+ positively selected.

The CDR3 spells CASRVTGGTEAFF. The DNA of the CDR3 is TGTGCCAGCAGGGTTACAGGGGGCACTGAAGCTTTCTTT. The chain carries TRBV6-6 and TRBJ1-1; 8 bases are shared with TRBD1. CDR3 length: 13 amino acids. The germline V gene encodes CDR1 MNHNY and CDR2 SVGAGI (reference sequence). J was trimmed by 4 bases and V by 6 bases; bases with no gene match: 4.